This TCR beta chain was sequenced for a study of PD-L1 blockade in urothelial cancer. The wider study: The researchers analyzed blood 3 weeks (second dose) and 6 weeks after treatment start. The study recovered a median of approximately 150,000 T cells per blood sample.

This clone turned up a few times. Synthetic TCR analog templates were spiked into all PCRs individually. TCRdb's table, derived via immunoSEQ multiplex PCR, lists solely in-frame clones and lacks some. Here the sample spans about 38,000 clones, roughly 90% being singletons. Germline CDR1 LGHNT, CDR2 FRNRAP. The CDR3 runs to 13 residues. The V gene lost 4 bases and the J gene lost 3 bases, with 7 bases spanning the gap. The time point here: peripheral blood 6 weeks after treatment start. This chain uses TRBV12-5 with TRBJ1-3; no firm D call. The TCR was taken from a man between 60 and 70 years old with urothelial cancer. The sequenced sample was PBMCs, obtained around atezolizumab (anti-PD-L1) treatment. Written as DNA, the CDR3 is TGTGCTAGTGGTTCCCTTGTTGGAAACACCATATATTTT. Its translation: CASGSLVGNTIYF.